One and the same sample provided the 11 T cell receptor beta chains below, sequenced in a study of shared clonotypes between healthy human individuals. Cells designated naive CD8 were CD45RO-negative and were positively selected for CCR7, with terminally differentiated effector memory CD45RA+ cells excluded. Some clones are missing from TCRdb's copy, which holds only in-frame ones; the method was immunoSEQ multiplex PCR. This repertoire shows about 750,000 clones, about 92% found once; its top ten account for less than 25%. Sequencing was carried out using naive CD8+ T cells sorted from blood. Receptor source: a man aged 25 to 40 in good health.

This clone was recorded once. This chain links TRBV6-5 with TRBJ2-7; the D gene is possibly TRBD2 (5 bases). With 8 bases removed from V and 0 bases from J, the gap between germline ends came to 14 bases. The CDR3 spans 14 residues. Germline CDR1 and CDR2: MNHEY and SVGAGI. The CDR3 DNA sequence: TGTGCCAGCGGTGAGGGCGAGAGCTCCTACGAGCAGTACTTC. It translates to CASGEGESSYEQYF.

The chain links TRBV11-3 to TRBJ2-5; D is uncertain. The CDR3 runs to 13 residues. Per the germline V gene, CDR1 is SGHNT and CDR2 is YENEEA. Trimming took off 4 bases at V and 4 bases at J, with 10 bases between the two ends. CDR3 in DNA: TGTGCCAGCAGCTCCCCACCGGGAGAGACCCAGTACTTC. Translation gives CASSSPPGETQYF. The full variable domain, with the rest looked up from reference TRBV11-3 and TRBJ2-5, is EAGVVQSPRYKIIEKKQPVAFWCNPISGHNTLYWYLQNLGQGPELLIRYENEEAVDDSQLPKDRFSAERLKGVDSTLKIQPAELGDSAVYLCASSSPPGETQYFGPGTRLLVL.

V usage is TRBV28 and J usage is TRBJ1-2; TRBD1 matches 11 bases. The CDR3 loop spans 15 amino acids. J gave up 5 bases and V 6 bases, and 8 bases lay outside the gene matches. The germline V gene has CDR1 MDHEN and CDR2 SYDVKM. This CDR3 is CASRYGQGAGYGYTF. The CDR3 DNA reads TGTGCCAGCAGATACGGACAGGGGGCAGGGTATGGCTACACCTTC.

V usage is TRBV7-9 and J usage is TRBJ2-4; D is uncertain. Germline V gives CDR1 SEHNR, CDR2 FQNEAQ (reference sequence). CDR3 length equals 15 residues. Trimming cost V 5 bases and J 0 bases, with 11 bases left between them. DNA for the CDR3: TGTGCCAGCAGCCCCGCCCAGGTAGCCAAAAACATTCAGTACTTC. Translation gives CASSPAQVAKNIQYF.

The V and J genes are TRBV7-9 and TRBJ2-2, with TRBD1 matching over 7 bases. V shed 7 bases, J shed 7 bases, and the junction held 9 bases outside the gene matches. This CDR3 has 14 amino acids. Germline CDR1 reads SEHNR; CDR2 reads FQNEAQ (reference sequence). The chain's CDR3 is CASILLTGNGELFF. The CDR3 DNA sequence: TGTGCCAGCATACTACTGACAGGGAACGGGGAGCTGTTTTTT.

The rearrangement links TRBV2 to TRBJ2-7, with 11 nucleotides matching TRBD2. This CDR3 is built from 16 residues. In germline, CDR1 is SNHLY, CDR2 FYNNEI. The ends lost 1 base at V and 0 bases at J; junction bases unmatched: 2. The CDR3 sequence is CASSEEGLAASYEQYF. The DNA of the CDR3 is TGTGCCAGCAGTGAAGAGGGACTAGCGGCCTCCTACGAGCAGTACTTC.

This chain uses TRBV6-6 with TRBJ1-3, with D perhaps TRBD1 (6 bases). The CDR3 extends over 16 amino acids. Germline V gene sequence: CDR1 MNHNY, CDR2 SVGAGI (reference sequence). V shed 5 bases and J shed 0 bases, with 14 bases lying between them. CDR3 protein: CASSTWTAHSGNTIYF. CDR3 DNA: TGTGCCAGCAGTACCTGGACAGCACACTCTGGAAACACCATATATTTT.

For the CDR3, the DNA is TGCGCCAGCAGCCAAGAAAACAACAATGAGCAGTTCTTC. It yields the protein CASSQENNNEQFF. The rearrangement uses TRBV4-3 and TRBJ2-1, with D unresolved. Trimming pared 0 bases from V and 5 bases from J, leaving 5 bases between. This CDR3 has 13 residues. Germline assignment: CDR1 LGHNA and CDR2 YSLEER.

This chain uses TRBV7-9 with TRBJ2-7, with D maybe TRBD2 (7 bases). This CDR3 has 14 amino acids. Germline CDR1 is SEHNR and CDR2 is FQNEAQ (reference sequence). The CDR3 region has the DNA TGTGCGGGGGGGGCGTCCCACCTGGGGTACGAGCAGTACTTC. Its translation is CAGGASHLGYEQYF.

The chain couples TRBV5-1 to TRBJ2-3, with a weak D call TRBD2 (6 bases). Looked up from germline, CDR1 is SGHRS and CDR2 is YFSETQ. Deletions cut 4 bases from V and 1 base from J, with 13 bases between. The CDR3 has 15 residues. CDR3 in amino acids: CASSIGLPRTDTQYF. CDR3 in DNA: TGCGCCAGCAGCATTGGACTACCCCGCACAGATACGCAGTATTTT.

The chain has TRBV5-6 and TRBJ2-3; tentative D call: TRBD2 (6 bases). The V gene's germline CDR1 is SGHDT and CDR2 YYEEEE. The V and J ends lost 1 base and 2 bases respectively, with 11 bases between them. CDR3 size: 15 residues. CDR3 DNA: TGTGCCAGCAGCTTGTTTGCGGACTACACAGATACGCAGTATTTT. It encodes CASSLFADYTDTQYF.